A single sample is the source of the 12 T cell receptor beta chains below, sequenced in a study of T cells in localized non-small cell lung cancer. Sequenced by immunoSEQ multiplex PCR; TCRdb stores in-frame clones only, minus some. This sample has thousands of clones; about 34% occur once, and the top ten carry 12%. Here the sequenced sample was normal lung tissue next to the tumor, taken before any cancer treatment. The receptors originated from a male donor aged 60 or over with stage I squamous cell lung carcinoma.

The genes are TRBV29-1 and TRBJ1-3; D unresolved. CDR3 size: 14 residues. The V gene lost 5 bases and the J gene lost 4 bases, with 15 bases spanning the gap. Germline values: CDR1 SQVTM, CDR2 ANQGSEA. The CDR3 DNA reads TGCAGCGTTTTGAATCCCGCGGAGGGAAACACCATATATTTT. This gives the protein CSVLNPAEGNTIYF.

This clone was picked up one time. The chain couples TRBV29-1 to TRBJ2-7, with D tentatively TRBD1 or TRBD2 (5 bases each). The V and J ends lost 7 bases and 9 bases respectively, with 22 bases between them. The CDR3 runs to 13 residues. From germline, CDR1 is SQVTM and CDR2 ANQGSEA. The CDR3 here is CSALIGVGVGQYF. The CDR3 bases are TGCAGCGCCCTCATTGGGGTGGGGGTTGGGCAGTACTTC.

CDR3 sequence: CASSLSGGNEQFF. In DNA, the CDR3 is TGTGCCAGCAGTTTATCCGGTGGCAATGAGCAGTTCTTC. This chain joins TRBV6-4 and TRBJ2-1; D is unclear. The CDR3 sequence is 13 residues long. The germline V gene encodes CDR1 MRHNA and CDR2 SNTAGT. V was cut by 5 bases and J by 6 bases, with 11 bases left in between.

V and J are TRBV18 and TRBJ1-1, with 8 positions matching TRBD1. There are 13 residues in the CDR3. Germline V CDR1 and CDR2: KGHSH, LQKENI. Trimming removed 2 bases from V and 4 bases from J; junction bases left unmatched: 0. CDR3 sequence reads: CASSPDRGTEAFF. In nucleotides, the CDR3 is TGTGCCAGCTCACCAGACAGGGGCACTGAAGCTTTCTTT.

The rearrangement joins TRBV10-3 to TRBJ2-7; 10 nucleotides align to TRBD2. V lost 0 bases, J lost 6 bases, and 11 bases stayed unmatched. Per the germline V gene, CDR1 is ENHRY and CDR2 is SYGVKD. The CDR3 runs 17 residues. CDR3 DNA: TGTGCCATCAGTGAGTCCCTAGCGGGAGACTATGGGCGCGAGCAGTACTTC. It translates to CAISESLAGDYGREQYF.

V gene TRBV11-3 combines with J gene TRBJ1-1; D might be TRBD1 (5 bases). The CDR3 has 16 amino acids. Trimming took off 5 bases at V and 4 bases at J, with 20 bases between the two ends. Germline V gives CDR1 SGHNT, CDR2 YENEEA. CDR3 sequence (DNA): TGTGCCAGCAGCCAGGGCCAGATTTCGGGGAGCACTGAAGCTTTCTTT. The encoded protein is CASSQGQISGSTEAFF.

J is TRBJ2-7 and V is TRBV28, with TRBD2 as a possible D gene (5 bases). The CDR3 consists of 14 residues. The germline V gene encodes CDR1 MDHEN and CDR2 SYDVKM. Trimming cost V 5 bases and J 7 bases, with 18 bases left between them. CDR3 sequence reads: CASSPASDSWEQYF. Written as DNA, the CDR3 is TGTGCCAGCAGTCCGGCTTCGGACTCGTGGGAGCAGTACTTC.

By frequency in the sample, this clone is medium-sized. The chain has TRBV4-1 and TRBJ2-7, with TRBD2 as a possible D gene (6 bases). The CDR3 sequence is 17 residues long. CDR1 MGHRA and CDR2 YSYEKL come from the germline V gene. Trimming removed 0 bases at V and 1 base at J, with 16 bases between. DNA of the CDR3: TGCGCCAGCAGCCAAGAACCTACCGGGAGCTCTTCCTACGAGCAGTACTTC. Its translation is CASSQEPTGSSSYEQYF.

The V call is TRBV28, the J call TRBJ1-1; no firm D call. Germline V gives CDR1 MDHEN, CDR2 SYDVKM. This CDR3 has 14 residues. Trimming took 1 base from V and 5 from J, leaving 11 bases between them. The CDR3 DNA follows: TGTGCCAGCAGTTTATCCCGATACCGGACTGAAGCTTTCTTT. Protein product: CASSLSRYRTEAFF.

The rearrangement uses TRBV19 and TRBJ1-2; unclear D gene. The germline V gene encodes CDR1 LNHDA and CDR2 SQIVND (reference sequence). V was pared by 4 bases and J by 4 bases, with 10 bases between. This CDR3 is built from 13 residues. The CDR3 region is CASSRGTSYGYTF. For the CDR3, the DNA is TGTGCCAGTAGTAGAGGAACAAGCTATGGCTACACCTTC. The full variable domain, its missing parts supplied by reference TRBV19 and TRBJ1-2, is DGGITQSPKYLFRKEGQNVTLSCEQNLNHDAMYWYRQDPGQGLRLIYYSQIVNDFQKGDIAEGYSVSREKKESFPLTVTSAQKNPTAFYLCASSRGTSYGYTFGSGTRLTVV.

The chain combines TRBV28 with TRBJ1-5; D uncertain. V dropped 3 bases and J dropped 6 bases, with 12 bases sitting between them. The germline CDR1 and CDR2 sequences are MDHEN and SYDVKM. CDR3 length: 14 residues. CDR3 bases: TGTGCCAGCAGTTTGCCTATGGGTCTTCAGCCCCAGCATTTT. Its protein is CASSLPMGLQPQHF.

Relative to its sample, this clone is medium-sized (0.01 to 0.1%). The CDR3, as DNA: TGTGCCAGCAGCTTGAAGCCATCAAACACTGAAGCTTTCTTT. Translating it yields CASSLKPSNTEAFF. J is TRBJ1-1 and V is TRBV11-3; D gene ambiguous. Trimming removed 3 bases at V and 2 bases at J, with 10 bases between. The CDR3 loop spans 14 amino acids. CDR1 SGHNT and CDR2 YENEEA come from the germline V gene.